This T cell receptor (beta chain) was identified during a study of PD-L1 blockade in urothelial cancer. Study details: Analyses used blood from 3 weeks (second dose) and 6 weeks after treatment start.

Looked up from germline, CDR1 is LNHDA and CDR2 is SQIVND (reference sequence). This CDR3 is built from 15 residues. The V gene end was trimmed by 2 bases and the J gene end by 2 bases; junction bases not matched to a gene: 2. Assay: immunoSEQ multiplex PCR; the TCRdb copy retains only in-frame clones and omits some. The data contain about 30,000 clones, around 86% of them singletons. J is TRBJ1-5 and V is TRBV19; TRBD1 matches 8 bases. This clonotype originated in a man aged 50-60 years with urothelial cancer. The sample in question was PBMCs, obtained around atezolizumab (anti-PD-L1) treatment. The CDR3 region is CASSIRGQGNQPQHF. CDR3 sequence (DNA): TGTGCCAGTAGTATAAGGGGACAGGGCAATCAGCCCCAGCATTTT. The full variable domain, rest sourced from reference TRBV19 and TRBJ1-5, is DGGITQSPKYLFRKEGQNVTLSCEQNLNHDAMYWYRQDPGQGLRLIYYSQIVNDFQKGDIAEGYSVSREKKESFPLTVTSAQKNPTAFYLCASSIRGQGNQPQHFGDGTRLSIL.